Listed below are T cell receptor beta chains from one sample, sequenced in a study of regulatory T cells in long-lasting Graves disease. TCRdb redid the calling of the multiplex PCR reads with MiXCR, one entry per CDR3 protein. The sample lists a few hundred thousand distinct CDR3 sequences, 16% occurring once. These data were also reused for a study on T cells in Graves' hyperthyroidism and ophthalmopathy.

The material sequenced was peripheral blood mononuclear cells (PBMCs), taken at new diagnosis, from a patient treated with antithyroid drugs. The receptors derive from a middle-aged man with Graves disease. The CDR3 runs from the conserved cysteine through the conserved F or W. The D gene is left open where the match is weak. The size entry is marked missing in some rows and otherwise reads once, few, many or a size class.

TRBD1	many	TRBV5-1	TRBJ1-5	TGTGCCAGCAGTCCACAGGGGTTTGGCAATCAGCCCCAGCATTTT	CASSPQGFGNQPQHF
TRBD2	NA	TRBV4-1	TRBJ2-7	TGCGCCAGCAGCCAGGGACTAGCGCCCTACGAGCAGTACTTC	CASSQGLAPYEQYF
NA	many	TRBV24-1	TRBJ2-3	TGTGCCACCAGTTGGTCAGGGGACAACACAGATACGCAGTATTTT	CATSWSGDNTDTQYF
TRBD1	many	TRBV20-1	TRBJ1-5	TGCAGTGCTAGTGAAAGACAGGGGCAGCCCCAGCATTTT	CSASERQGQPQHF
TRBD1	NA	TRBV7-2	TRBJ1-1	TGTGCCAGCAACCAACAGGGGGGGCCTTATGGGGCTTTCTTT	CASNQQGGPYGAFF
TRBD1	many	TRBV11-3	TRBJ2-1	TGTGCCAGCACCGCGGACAGGGGCGATGAGCAGTTCTTC	CASTADRGDEQFF
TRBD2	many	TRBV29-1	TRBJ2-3	TGCAGCGTCTCTGGCGGACTAGCGGGGTATAGCACAGATACGCAGTATTTT	CSVSGGLAGYSTDTQYF
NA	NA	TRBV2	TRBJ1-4	TGTGCCAGCAGTGAAGCACGGACCGTAATGAATGAAAAACTGTTTTTT	CASSEARTVMNEKLFF
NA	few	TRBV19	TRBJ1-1	TGTGCCAGTAGTTGGTCGTCCACTGAAGCTTTCTTT	CASSWSSTEAFF
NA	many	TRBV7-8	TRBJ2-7	TGTGCCAGCAGCCAAGGGAGGTCTTCGACCTACGAGCAGTACTTC	CASSQGRSSTYEQYF
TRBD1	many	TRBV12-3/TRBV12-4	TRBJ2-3	TGTGCCAGCAGGCCGACAGGGGGCCTTAGCACAGATACGCAGTATTTT	CASRPTGGLSTDTQYF
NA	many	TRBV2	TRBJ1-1	TGTGCCAGCAGTTTGGACACTGAAGCTTTCTTT	CASSLDTEAFF
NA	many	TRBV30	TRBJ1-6	TGTGCCTGGACAACCGAGAGCTCCTATAATTCACCCCTCCACTTT	CAWTTESSYNSPLHF
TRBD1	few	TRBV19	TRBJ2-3	TGTGCCAGTAGTATTATCGGACAGGGGGCAGATACGCAGTATTTT	CASSIIGQGADTQYF
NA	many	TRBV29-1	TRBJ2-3	TGCAGCGTTGTCAGGGATATGTGGGACACAGATACGCAGTATTTT	CSVVRDMWDTDTQYF
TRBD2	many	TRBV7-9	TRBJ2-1	TGTGCCAGCAGCCCCGGCGCGGGGGGGTTCAATGAGCAGTTCTTC	CASSPGAGGFNEQFF
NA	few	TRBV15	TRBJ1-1	TGTGCCACCAGCAATCCAACCCGAGGCACTGAAGCTTTCTTT	CATSNPTRGTEAFF
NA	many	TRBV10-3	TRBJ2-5	TGTGCCATCAGTGAGTCGGTGGTAGAGACCCAGTACTTC	CAISESVVETQYF
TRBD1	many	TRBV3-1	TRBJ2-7	TGTGCCAGCAGCCAGGGGACAGGCGCCTACGAGCAGTACTTC	CASSQGTGAYEQYF
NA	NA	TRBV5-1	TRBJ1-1	TGCGCCAGCACCAAGAGAGGGGGGCCGGGTGAAGCTTTCTTT	CASTKRGGPGEAFF
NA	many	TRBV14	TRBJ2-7	TGTGCCAGCAGCCAAGGGAGCAAAAGAAGGTACGAGCAGTACTTC	CASSQGSKRRYEQYF
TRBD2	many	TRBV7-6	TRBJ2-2	TGTGCCAGCAGCTTAGTCCTAGCGGGGGCGACGTCCACCGGGGAGCTGTTTTTT	CASSLVLAGATSTGELFF
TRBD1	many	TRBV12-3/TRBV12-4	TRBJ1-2	TGTGCCAGCAGTTCTACCGGGACAGGGTATGGCTACACCTTC	CASSSTGTGYGYTF
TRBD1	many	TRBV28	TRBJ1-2	TGTGCCAGCAGTTTCCGGGACAGGGCTGGCTACACCTTC	CASSFRDRAGYTF
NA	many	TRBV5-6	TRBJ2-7	TGTGCCAGCAGCGGTCGGGACCTGTTGGAGTACTTC	CASSGRDLLEYF
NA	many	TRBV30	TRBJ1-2	TGTGCCTGCCCCGCTAGAACGGGGGGCGGCGGCGGCTACACCTTC	CACPARTGGGGGYTF
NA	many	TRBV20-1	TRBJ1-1	TGCAGTGCTATAGGGGGGGTTATGAACACTGAAGCTTTCTTT	CSAIGGVMNTEAFF
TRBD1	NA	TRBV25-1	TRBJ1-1	TGTGCCAGCAAAACCCCGGGACAGGGGCTCAAGTTT	CASKTPGQGLKF
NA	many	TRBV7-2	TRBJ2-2	TGTGCCAGCAGCTCCCGTCCCCAGGGGACCACCGGGGAGCTGTTTTTT	CASSSRPQGTTGELFF
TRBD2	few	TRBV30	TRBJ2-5	TGTGCCTGGAGGGTAGCGGGGGGGCCGGAGACCCAGTACTTC	CAWRVAGGPETQYF
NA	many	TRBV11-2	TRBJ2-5	TGTGCCAGCAGCTTCGTTATAGAGACCCAGTACTTC	CASSFVIETQYF
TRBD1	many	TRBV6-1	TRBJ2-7	TGTGCCAGCAGTGAACGGGACAGGGGTCGCGAGCAGTACTTC	CASSERDRGREQYF
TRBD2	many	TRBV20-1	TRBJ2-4	TGCAGTGCTAGAGATCCCGGCGGGGGTGGAAACATTCAGTACTTC	CSARDPGGGGNIQYF
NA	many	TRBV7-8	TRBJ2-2	TGTGCCAGCAGCACCCGCGGGTACACCGGGGAGCTGTTTTTT	CASSTRGYTGELFF
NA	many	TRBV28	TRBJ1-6	TGTGCCAGCAGTTTATTAGCGGGCCCTTCACCCCTCCACTTT	CASSLLAGPSPLHF
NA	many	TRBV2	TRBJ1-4	TGTGCCAGCAGAGAAGGGAGTAATGGAGAAAAACTGTTTTTT	CASREGSNGEKLFF
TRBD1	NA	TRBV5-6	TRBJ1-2	TGTGCCAGCAGCTTGGTTGACAGGGAAAACTATGGCTACACCTTC	CASSLVDRENYGYTF
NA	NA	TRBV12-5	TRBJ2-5	TGTGCTAGTGGTTTCGGGGCCGCGGAGACCCAGTACTTC	CASGFGAAETQYF
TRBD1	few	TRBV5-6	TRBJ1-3	TGTGCCAGCAGCTTAAAACAGGGGACTGGAAACACCATATATTTT	CASSLKQGTGNTIYF
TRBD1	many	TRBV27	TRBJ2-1	TGTGCCAGCAGTTCAGGGACAGGGATTAATGAGCAGTTCTTC	CASSSGTGINEQFF
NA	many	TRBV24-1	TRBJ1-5	TGTGCCACCAGTGATTGGAATAGCAATCAGCCCCAGCATTTT	CATSDWNSNQPQHF
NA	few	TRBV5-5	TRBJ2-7	TGTGCCAGCAGCTTTAGGTGGCAGGGAGCCTACGAGCAGTACTTC	CASSFRWQGAYEQYF
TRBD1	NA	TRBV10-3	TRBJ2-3	TGTGCCATCAGTGAAACCAACTTGGACAGGGGGACCACAGATACGCAGTATTTT	CAISETNLDRGTTDTQYF
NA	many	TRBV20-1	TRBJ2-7	TGCAGTGCTAGATCCTGGTCCATCGGCTACGAGCAGTACTTC	CSARSWSIGYEQYF
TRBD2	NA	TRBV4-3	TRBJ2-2	TGCGCCAGCAGTAGGGGAGCGGGGGGACCCGGGGAGCTGTTTTTT	CASSRGAGGPGELFF
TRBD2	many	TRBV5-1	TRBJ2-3	TGCGCCAGCAGCTTTTTTACTAGCGGGGGTATAGCAGATACGCAGTATTTT	CASSFFTSGGIADTQYF
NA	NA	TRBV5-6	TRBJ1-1	TGTGCCAGCAGCTTGGGACAGAATGAAGCTTTCTTT	CASSLGQNEAFF
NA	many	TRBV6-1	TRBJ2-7	TGTGCCAGCAGTGAAGCGCATCCCTACGAGCAGTACTTC	CASSEAHPYEQYF
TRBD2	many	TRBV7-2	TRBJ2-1	TGTGCCAGCAGCTTATCGGGGTGGCAGCGGGGTAAGCAGTTCTTC	CASSLSGWQRGKQFF
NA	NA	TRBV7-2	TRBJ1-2	TGTGCCAGCAGCTTAGCCCCCCAAGATAACTATGGCTACACCTTC	CASSLAPQDNYGYTF
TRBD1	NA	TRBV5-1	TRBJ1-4	TGCGCCAGCAGCTTGGACAGGGGGCCGAGCGAAAAACTGTTTTTT	CASSLDRGPSEKLFF